These 16 T cell receptor beta chains originate from one sample sequenced in a study of blood T cell repertoires in COVID-19. The protocol was immunoSEQ multiplex PCR, while the TCRdb copy is restricted to in-frame clones and leaves out a portion. The profile shows 250,000 to 350,000 clones, 70% to 90% of them singletons. The sample comprised PBMCs or T cells enriched from blood (not recorded which). The receptors come from a woman in her thirties who had recovered from COVID-19.

This rearrangement joins TRBV2 to TRBJ1-2, with a tentative D call TRBD1 (5 bases). V was trimmed by 6 bases and J by 7 bases, leaving 12 bases between them. In germline, CDR1 is SNHLY, CDR2 FYNNEI. The CDR3 length is 12 residues. The CDR3 loop is CASRLTGFGYTF. For the CDR3, the DNA is TGTGCCAGCAGATTAACAGGTTTTGGCTACACCTTC.

This sequence joins TRBV30 and TRBJ2-3; 9 bases are a match to TRBD2. V lost 5 bases and J lost 5; bases outside the gene matches: 8. Germline V CDR1 and CDR2: GTSNPN, SVGIG (reference sequence). The CDR3 is 14 amino acids. The CDR3 DNA follows: TGTGCCTGGGCAACTAGCGGGCCCCAAGATACGCAGTATTTT. Translated, it gives CAWATSGPQDTQYF.

The chain joins TRBV5-1 to TRBJ1-1, with 7 bases aligning to TRBD1. With V trimmed by 0 bases and J by 6 bases, 8 bases remained unmatched. Per the germline V gene, CDR1 is SGHRS and CDR2 is YFSETQ. The CDR3 contains 15 residues. The CDR3 coding sequence is TGCGCCAGCAGCTTGGCCTTGGGTCAGGGGGCTGAAGCTTTCTTT. Translated: CASSLALGQGAEAFF. Looking up the rest from reference TRBV5-1 and TRBJ1-1 gives the full variable domain: KAGVTQTPRYLIKTRGQQVTLSCSPISGHRSVSWYQQTPGQGLQFLFEYFSETQRNKGNFPGRFSGRQFSNSRSEMNVSTLELGDSALYLCASSLALGQGAEAFFGQGTRLTVV.

The V gene is TRBV3-1 (or the pseudogene TRBV3-2), the J gene TRBJ1-4; D unclear. CDR3 size: 14 residues. The germline V gene has CDR1 LGHDT and CDR2 YNNKEL (reference sequence). Trimming removed 1 base from V and 8 bases from J, with 11 bases in between. CDR3 in DNA: TGTGCCAGCAGCCAAGTAGGTGCCGGGGAAAAACTGTTTTTT. As protein: CASSQVGAGEKLFF.

The chain has TRBV11-2 and TRBJ1-1; D may be TRBD1 (6 bases). Trimming shortened V by 5 bases and J by 3 bases, and 22 bases separated the two germline ends. The CDR3 runs 17 residues. Germline V lookup: CDR1 SGHAT, CDR2 FQNNGV. CDR3 nucleotides: TGTGCCAGCAGCCCTAGACCTCAACAGGGTTTGTACACTGAAGCTTTCTTT. This gives the protein CASSPRPQQGLYTEAFF.

J is TRBJ1-1 and V is TRBV19, with 7 bases identical to TRBD1. The CDR3 sequence is 12 residues long. J gave up 6 bases and V 5 bases, and 3 bases lay outside the gene matches. Germline assignment: CDR1 LNHDA and CDR2 SQIVND (reference sequence). CDR3 DNA sequence: TGTGCCAGTAGTCAGGGGGGCTCTGAAGCTTTCTTT. Amino acids: CASSQGGSEAFF.

V gene TRBV9 combines with J gene TRBJ1-1, with TRBD1 matching over 7 bases. Germline assignment: CDR1 SGDLS and CDR2 YYNGEE. This CDR3 spans 15 amino acids. Trimming took 0 bases from V and 3 from J; bases not matched to a gene: 5. CDR3 nucleotides: TGTGCCAGCAGCGTAGGAGGGGGCAGGGACACTGAAGCTTTCTTT. This encodes CASSVGGGRDTEAFF.

V gene TRBV6-5 combines with J gene TRBJ2-1; 9 bases map to TRBD1. There are 14 residues in the CDR3. CDR1 and CDR2 from the germline V gene are MNHEY and SVGAGI. V dropped 6 bases and J dropped 3; count of bases not matched to a gene: 3. CDR3 region: CASRRTGDYNEQFF. The DNA of the CDR3 is TGTGCCAGCAGGCGGACAGGGGACTACAATGAGCAGTTCTTC.

The chain is built from TRBV6-5 and TRBJ1-6, with TRBD1 as a possible D gene (5 bases). Germline CDR1 is MNHEY and CDR2 is SVGAGI. Trimming pared 1 base from V and 0 bases from J, leaving 7 bases between. This CDR3 contains 16 residues. CDR3 in amino acids: CASSYWGGSYNSPLHF. The CDR3 nucleotides read TGTGCCAGCAGTTACTGGGGGGGCTCCTATAATTCACCCCTCCACTTT.

The V and J genes are TRBV10-1 and TRBJ2-3, with D possibly being TRBD1 (6 bases). Germline loops: CDR1 WNHNN, CDR2 SYGVQD (reference sequence). Deletions cut 6 bases from V and 1 base from J, with 20 bases between. The CDR3 loop spans 17 amino acids. For the CDR3, the DNA is TGCGCCAGCAGCCATCGCCTTTGGGGGCTAGGCACAGATACGCAGTATTTT. It yields the protein CASSHRLWGLGTDTQYF.

A single count supports this clone. The chain recombines TRBV9 with TRBJ1-2; D call uncertain. The ends were cut back, 3 bases at V and 4 bases at J, with 13 bases in the middle. Germline V CDR1 and CDR2: SGDLS, YYNGEE. This CDR3 has 14 residues. The CDR3 protein is CASSEDGRPYGYTF. CDR3 nucleotide sequence: TGTGCCAGCAGCGAAGACGGCAGGCCCTATGGCTACACCTTC.

The chain is built from TRBV6-5 and TRBJ1-2; 9 bases are shared with TRBD1. Trimming cost V 7 bases and J 0 bases; bases outside gene matches: 6. CDR1 and CDR2 (germline): MNHEY, SVGAGI. This CDR3 is 15 amino acids long. CDR3 coding DNA: TGTGCCAGCATGAAGACAGGGGGAGCTAACTATGGCTACACCTTC. Translated, it gives CASMKTGGANYGYTF.

The gene calls are TRBV5-4 and TRBJ1-1; D possibly corresponds to TRBD1 (5 bases). The CDR3 length is 16 residues. V shed 3 bases and J shed 4 bases, with 19 bases lying between them. Germline-derived CDR1 and CDR2 are SGHNT and YYREEE (reference sequence). CDR3 sequence (DNA): TGTGCCAGCAGCTCCCATAGGGCACAGGTGGGCACTGAAGCTTTCTTT. Amino acid sequence: CASSSHRAQVGTEAFF.

The chain carries TRBV30 and TRBJ2-1; TRBD2 matches at 9 bases. The V and J ends lost 2 bases and 4 bases, in that order; junction bases with no gene match: 3. From germline, CDR1 is GTSNPN and CDR2 SVGIG (reference sequence). The CDR3 is 14 residues long. CDR3 DNA sequence: TGTGCCTGGAGTCTAGCGGGGCGATACAATGAGCAGTTCTTC. This encodes CAWSLAGRYNEQFF.

The chain is built from TRBV4-2 and TRBJ1-6; a possible D gene is TRBD1 (6 bases). Germline values: CDR1 LGHNA, CDR2 YNFKEQ. The length of the CDR3 is 15 residues. Between the trimmed V and J ends, which lost 4 bases and 5 bases, there was a span of 12 bases. CDR3 loop: CASSPGGADNSPLHF. The CDR3 nucleotides read TGTGCCAGCAGCCCGGGGGGGGCGGATAATTCACCCCTCCACTTT.

The CDR3 DNA follows: TGTGCCAGTAATATTAATGCGGGAGGTACGCAGTATTTT. Encoded protein: CASNINAGGTQYF. The V call is TRBV7-2, the J call TRBJ2-3; the match to TRBD2 covers 8 bases. With V trimmed by 9 bases and J by 8 bases, 10 bases remained unmatched. The CDR3 is 13 amino acids. Germline V lookup: CDR1 SGHTA, CDR2 FQGNSA.